These 23 T cell receptor beta chains share one sample of origin, sequenced in a study of control samples from healthy donors and cancer patients. Only in-frame clones appear in the TCRdb table, and some are missing; sequencing was by immunoSEQ multiplex PCR. The data show about 45,000 clones, with roughly 65% seen just once and roughly 17% held by the top ten. Sequenced: formalin-fixed, paraffin-embedded tissue. The receptors here all came from a male donor with melanoma.

The chain uses TRBV3-1 (or the pseudogene TRBV3-2) and TRBJ2-1; 7 bases map to TRBD2. V lost 4 bases, J lost 9 bases, and 12 bases stayed unmatched. CDR3 length equals 15 residues. Germline V CDR1 and CDR2: LGHDT, YNNKEL (reference sequence). CDR3 region: CASSLGGLVSSEQFF. The CDR3 region has the DNA TGTGCCAGCAGCCTCGGCGGACTAGTTTCCAGTGAGCAGTTCTTC.

This clone was seen a single time. The chain uses TRBV25-1 and TRBJ2-2; 8 bases are a match to TRBD1. The V and J ends lost 6 bases and 4 bases, in that order; junction bases with no gene match: 4. Per the germline V gene, CDR1 is MGHDK and CDR2 is SYGVNS. The CDR3 is 14 amino acids. In DNA, the CDR3 is TGTGCCAGCAGGAGGACAGGGAGCACCGGGGAGCTGTTTTTT. As protein: CASRRTGSTGELFF.

This clone was counted a few times. The chain's CDR3 is CASSWDRVNSPLHF. CDR3 nucleotide sequence: TGTGCCAGCAGTTGGGACAGGGTGAATTCACCCCTCCACTTT. The chain has TRBV6-5 and TRBJ1-6, with 9 bases matching TRBD1. CDR3 length: 14 amino acids. The germline V gene encodes CDR1 MNHEY and CDR2 SVGAGI. V lost 4 bases to trimming and J lost 7 bases; unmatched junction nucleotides: 2.

This clone was counted once. This chain links TRBV9 with TRBJ1-6; D perhaps matches TRBD1 (5 bases). The CDR3 covers 15 residues. The germline CDR1 and CDR2 sequences are SGDLS and YYNGEE. Between the trimmed V and J ends, which lost 4 bases and 8 bases, there was a span of 16 bases. The CDR3 spells CASSPGHMGDSPLHF. The CDR3 DNA reads TGTGCCAGCAGCCCCGGACACATGGGGGATTCACCCCTCCACTTT.

The chain combines TRBV29-1 with TRBJ1-2; unclear D gene. CDR1 is SQVTM, CDR2 ANQGSEA, per germline. Trimming took 2 bases from V and 4 from J, leaving 2 bases between them. This CDR3 region has 10 residues. CDR3 loop: CSVESYGYTF. As DNA, the CDR3 is TGCAGCGTTGAATCCTATGGCTACACCTTC.

The rearrangement links TRBV28 to TRBJ1-2; D might be TRBD1 (6 bases). This CDR3 contains 17 residues. Germline CDR1 is MDHEN and CDR2 is SYDVKM. Trimming removed 3 bases at V and 6 bases at J, with 23 bases between. CDR3 sequence (DNA): TGTGCCAGCAGTTTCGTAAGCGCGGCGAGACAGGTTGATGGCTACACCTTC. Its protein product is CASSFVSAARQVDGYTF.

This clone ranks as medium-sized. This sequence joins TRBV3-1 (or the pseudogene TRBV3-2) and TRBJ2-3; 10 bases map to TRBD2. Germline-derived CDR1 and CDR2 are LGHDT and YNNKEL (reference sequence). This CDR3 has 16 residues. The V segment lost 4 bases and the J segment 4 bases; nucleotides outside the gene matches: 8. CDR3 residues: CASSPQAGGGSDTQYF. DNA for the CDR3: TGTGCCAGCAGCCCTCAAGCGGGAGGGGGTTCAGATACGCAGTATTTT.

The chain uses TRBV27 and TRBJ1-5, with 8 bases aligning to TRBD1. Germline V lookup: CDR1 MNHEY, CDR2 SMNVEV (reference sequence). Trimming took 2 bases from V and 4 from J; bases not matched to a gene: 7. The CDR3 loop spans 16 amino acids. The CDR3 here is CASSLRGQVTNQPQHF. In DNA form, the CDR3 reads TGTGCCAGCAGTTTAAGGGGACAGGTTACTAATCAGCCCCAGCATTTT.

In its sample, this clone was seen once. This rearrangement joins TRBV12-3 or TRBV12-4 to TRBJ1-1, with 7 bases lining up with TRBD1. The V gene end was trimmed by 5 bases and the J gene end by 12 bases; junction bases not matched to a gene: 6. The CDR3 runs to 11 residues. This CDR3 reads CASSQTGIPFF. DNA for the CDR3: TGTGCCAGCAGTCAGACAGGGATCCCTTTCTTT.

This chain links TRBV2 with TRBJ1-5, with TRBD1 matching over 10 bases. V shed 7 bases and J 1 base; nucleotides not matched to a gene: 4. The CDR3 runs to 15 residues. Germline V CDR1 and CDR2: SNHLY, FYNNEI. The CDR3 loop reads CASTADRGSNQPQHF. In DNA form, the CDR3 reads TGTGCCAGCACCGCGGACAGGGGGAGCAATCAGCCCCAGCATTTT.

There are a few counts of this clone. This chain uses TRBV10-2 with TRBJ2-1; 12 bases line up with TRBD1. This CDR3 region has 13 residues. Germline assignment: CDR1 WSHSY and CDR2 SAAADI. V shed 6 bases, J shed 15 bases, and the junction held 9 bases outside the gene matches. The chain's CDR3 is CASRGTGGTVGFF. CDR3 coding DNA: TGCGCCAGCAGGGGGACAGGGGGCACGGTGGGGTTCTTC.

The gene calls are TRBV15 and TRBJ1-4; unclear D gene. This CDR3 comprises 12 residues. Germline-derived CDR1 and CDR2 are LNHNV and YYDKDF (reference sequence). Trimming took 1 base from V and 8 from J, leaving 5 bases between them. The CDR3, as DNA: TGTGCCACCAGCAGAGGTATAGAAAAACTGTTTTTT. Its protein is CATSRGIEKLFF.

In its sample, this clone was seen a few times. CDR3 loop: CASTPNDNEQFF. The DNA of the CDR3 is TGTGCCAGCACCCCGAACGACAATGAGCAGTTCTTC. The genes are TRBV7-9 and TRBJ2-1; no firm D call. CDR3 length equals 12 residues. The germline V gene encodes CDR1 SEHNR and CDR2 FQNEAQ (reference sequence). V dropped 7 bases and J dropped 5 bases, with 9 bases sitting between them.

The V gene is TRBV18, the J gene TRBJ2-1, with 10 positions matching TRBD2. V gave up 3 bases and J gave up 9 bases; unmatched junction bases: 11. This CDR3 is built from 16 residues. Germline V gene data show CDR1 as KGHSH and CDR2 as LQKENI. As DNA, the CDR3 is TGTGCCAGCTCACCCAACGGACTAGCGGCTAGTGCTGAGCAGTTCTTC. This encodes CASSPNGLAASAEQFF.

V usage is TRBV2 and J usage is TRBJ2-1; D gene ambiguous. Germline CDR1 reads SNHLY; CDR2 reads FYNNEI. The V and J ends lost 7 bases and 4 bases respectively, with 14 bases between them. The CDR3 sequence is 14 residues long. The CDR3 DNA reads TGTGCCAGCACCAACGACCGGGTTTACAATGAGCAGTTCTTC. Encoded protein: CASTNDRVYNEQFF.

The rearrangement uses TRBV5-4 and TRBJ2-7; 7 bases match TRBD2. Germline trimming cut 3 bases from V and 6 bases from J; bases unmatched to any gene: 6. The CDR3 totals 13 residues. Germline-derived CDR1 and CDR2 are SGHNT and YYREEE (reference sequence). The CDR3 here is CASSYASGGEQYF. CDR3 nucleotides: TGTGCCAGCAGCTATGCCTCGGGAGGCGAGCAGTACTTC.

V and J are TRBV11-2 and TRBJ1-2, with 10 bases lining up with TRBD1. This CDR3 is built from 15 residues. Germline V gene sequence: CDR1 SGHAT, CDR2 FQNNGV. V lost 5 bases and J lost 0; bases outside the gene matches: 3. The CDR3 region has the DNA TGTGCCAGCAGCCCGGACAGGGGGGCTAACTATGGCTACACCTTC. Translating gives CASSPDRGANYGYTF.

The chain recombines TRBV12-3 or TRBV12-4 with TRBJ2-1; 8 nucleotides agree with TRBD1. CDR3 length: 13 amino acids. V shed 6 bases and J 6 bases; nucleotides not matched to a gene: 4. The CDR3 reads CASRKTGVNEQFF. Here the CDR3 DNA reads TGTGCCAGCAGGAAGACAGGGGTCAATGAGCAGTTCTTC.

J is TRBJ2-3 and V is TRBV24-1; a possible D gene is TRBD2 (6 bases). This CDR3 spans 13 amino acids. V was cut by 4 bases and J by 5 bases, with 9 bases left in between. The V gene's germline CDR1 is KGHDR and CDR2 SFDVKD. In nucleotides, the CDR3 is TGTGCCACCAGTGAGGGAGGTAGAGATACGCAGTATTTT. Protein sequence: CATSEGGRDTQYF.

V is TRBV9 and J is TRBJ2-6, with TRBD2 identical over 14 bases. V dropped 3 bases and J dropped 0; count of bases not matched to a gene: 8. The CDR3 is 20 residues long. Germline CDR1 and CDR2: SGDLS and YYNGEE. CDR3 sequence (DNA): TGTGCCAGCAGCGCGCGACTAGCGGGAGGGCCCCACTCTGGGGCCAACGTCCTGACTTTC. Its protein is CASSARLAGGPHSGANVLTF.

J is TRBJ2-7 and V is TRBV7-2, with unresolved D. The CDR3 has 15 amino acids. Deletions cut 5 bases from V and 3 bases from J, with 17 bases between. Germline V lookup: CDR1 SGHTA, CDR2 FQGNSA. The CDR3 DNA follows: TGTGCCAGCAGCGAAAGATTTGGGCCCGACTACGAGCAGTACTTC. Translation gives CASSERFGPDYEQYF.

This clone occurred a few times. The V and J genes are TRBV2 and TRBJ2-3, with D unclear. V shed 11 bases and J shed 0 bases, with 15 bases lying between them. The CDR3 is made up of 14 amino acids. In germline, CDR1 is SNHLY, CDR2 FYNNEI. CDR3 bases: TGTGCCTTAAGAAGGCAATTTAGCACAGATACGCAGTATTTT. It is translated as CALRRQFSTDTQYF.

Here the CDR3 DNA reads TGTGCCAGCAGCCTTGGTGGGACTAGCCGCAATGAGCAGTTCTTC. It translates to CASSLGGTSRNEQFF. The chain is built from TRBV11-3 and TRBJ2-1, with TRBD2 matching 9 bases. Trimming took 5 bases from V and 6 from J; bases not matched to a gene: 8. Germline loops: CDR1 SGHNT, CDR2 YENEEA. The CDR3 is made up of 15 amino acids.